These T cell receptor beta chains were read from a single sample in a study of control samples from healthy donors and cancer patients. Here immunoSEQ multiplex PCR was the method, and the copy in TCRdb shows in-frame clones only, minus some. The profile covers 95,000 to 130,000 clones, with around nine tenths appearing a single time and approximately 2.2% taken by the ten largest. Material for sequencing was blood. Receptor source: a woman aged 70-85 years in good health. Both conserved end residues are part of each CDR3. D genes are given only for firm matches. Not every row has a clone size; where given, it reads once, few, many or a size class.

d_gene | j_gene | abundance | v_gene | CDR3aa | CDR3nt
- | TRBJ2-3 | - | TRBV18 | CASSPGKGDSTDTQYF | TGTGCCAGCTCACCCGGGAAGGGGGATAGCACAGATACGCAGTATTTT
TRBD1 | TRBJ1-4 | - | TRBV4-2 | CASSQTPGQGRPNEKLFF | TGTGCCAGCAGCCAAACACCGGGACAGGGAAGGCCTAATGAAAAACTGTTTTTT
- | TRBJ1-6 | once | TRBV5-6 | CASSPPLVTAYNSPLHF | TGTGCCAGCAGCCCCCCCTTGGTGACAGCTTATAATTCACCCCTCCACTTT
- | TRBJ2-7 | - | TRBV11-2 | CATEGGVKDEQYF | TGTGCAACCGAAGGGGGTGTTAAGGACGAGCAGTACTTC
TRBD2 | TRBJ2-3 | - | TRBV18 | CASSPGTSGGADTQYF | TGTGCCAGCTCACCGGGGACTAGCGGGGGCGCAGATACGCAGTATTTT
- | TRBJ2-3 | once | TRBV6-5 | CASNVGRDPDTQYF | TGTGCCAGCAATGTGGGCAGGGACCCAGATACGCAGTATTTT
- | TRBJ2-2 | - | TRBV12-3/TRBV12-4 | CASSATYGGELFF | TGTGCCAGCAGTGCCACCTACGGCGGGGAGCTGTTTTTT
- | TRBJ1-1 | - | TRBV5-1 | CASSSLGRTMNTEAFF | TGCGCCAGCAGCTCGCTAGGACGGACGATGAACACTGAAGCTTTCTTT
- | TRBJ1-1 | once | TRBV2 | CASSESRVNTEAFF | TGTGCCAGCAGTGAATCTCGGGTGAACACTGAAGCTTTCTTT
- | TRBJ1-2 | - | TRBV6-1 | CASSEAFHFNYGYTF | TGTGCCAGCAGTGAAGCTTTTCACTTCAACTATGGCTACACCTTC